This record covers a single T cell receptor beta chain. The data originate from a study of cytotoxic CD8 clonotypes in ibrutinib-treated CLL. Using immunoSEQ multiplex PCR, the repertoire was profiled, and TCRdb retains in-frame clones only, with some absent. The sample carries more than 8,000 clones, under 65% recorded once. The germline V gene encodes CDR1 LNHDA and CDR2 SQIVND (reference sequence). The CDR3 is made up of 16 amino acids. V gave up 9 bases and J gave up 0 bases, with 19 bases separating them. This chain links TRBV19 with TRBJ2-3; D may be TRBD2 (5 bases). Sequenced here: PBMCs, sampled before ibrutinib treatment. This clonotype was obtained from a human donor with chronic lymphocytic leukemia. The CDR3 spells CASGRTSLSSTDTQYF. The CDR3 DNA sequence: TGTGCCAGCGGTCGGACTTCGTTATCTAGCACAGATACGCAGTATTTT.